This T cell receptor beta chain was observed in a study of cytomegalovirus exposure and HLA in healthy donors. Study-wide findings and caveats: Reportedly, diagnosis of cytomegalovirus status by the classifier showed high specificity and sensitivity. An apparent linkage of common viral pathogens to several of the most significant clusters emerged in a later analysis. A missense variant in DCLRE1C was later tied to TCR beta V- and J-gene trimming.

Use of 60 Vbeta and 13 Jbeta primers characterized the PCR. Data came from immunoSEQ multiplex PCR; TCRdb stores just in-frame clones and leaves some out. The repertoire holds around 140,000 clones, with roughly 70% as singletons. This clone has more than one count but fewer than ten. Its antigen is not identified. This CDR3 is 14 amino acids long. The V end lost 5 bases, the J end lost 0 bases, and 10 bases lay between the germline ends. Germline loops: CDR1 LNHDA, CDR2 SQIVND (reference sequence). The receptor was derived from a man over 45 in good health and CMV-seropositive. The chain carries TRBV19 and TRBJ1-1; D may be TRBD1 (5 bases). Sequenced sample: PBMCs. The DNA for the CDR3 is TGTGCCAGTAGTTGGGGGGTTTTGAACACTGAAGCTTTCTTT. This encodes CASSWGVLNTEAFF. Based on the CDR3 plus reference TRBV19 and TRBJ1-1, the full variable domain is DGGITQSPKYLFRKEGQNVTLSCEQNLNHDAMYWYRQDPGQGLRLIYYSQIVNDFQKGDIAEGYSVSREKKESFPLTVTSAQKNPTAFYLCASSWGVLNTEAFFGQGTRLTVV.